Below are 11 T cell receptor beta chains sequenced from a single sample in a study of follicular helper T cells after annual influenza vaccination. Time point described: 2015-2016 season, pre-vaccination. Sequenced by immunoSEQ multiplex PCR; TCRdb stores in-frame clones only, minus some. The table lists over 4,500 clones, roughly four fifths of them singletons. Source: CXCR5+ CD38- circulating T follicular helper cells from blood, taken on the day of influenza vaccination. Subset noted: circulating Tfh, non-naive CD4+CXCR5+PD-1+ (ICOS+CD38+ or ICOS-CD38-). Source of these receptors: an adult who received the influenza vaccine.

The J gene is TRBJ2-2, the V gene TRBV11-2; D is uncertain. The V and J ends lost 7 bases and 6 bases respectively, with 9 bases between them. CDR3 length equals 12 residues. Germline V CDR1 and CDR2: SGHAT, FQNNGV. The chain's CDR3 is CASTLHSGELFF. The CDR3 DNA follows: TGTGCCAGCACCCTACACTCCGGGGAGCTGTTTTTT.

V gene TRBV11-3 combines with J gene TRBJ1-1; D might be TRBD1 (6 bases). Germline CDR1 is SGHNT and CDR2 is YENEEA. This CDR3 is 14 amino acids long. V lost 3 bases and J 2 bases, leaving 10 bases between the germline ends. Written as DNA, the CDR3 is TGTGCCAGCAGCTTCCCAGGGGCTAACACTGAAGCTTTCTTT. Amino acid sequence: CASSFPGANTEAFF.

This rearrangement joins TRBV7-2 to TRBJ2-5, with 9 bases lining up with TRBD1. In germline, CDR1 is SGHTA, CDR2 FQGNSA. CDR3 size: 14 residues. J was trimmed by 3 bases and V by 3 bases; bases with no gene match: 2. The CDR3 protein is CASSLRDREETQYF. The CDR3 nucleotides are TGTGCCAGCAGCTTGAGGGACAGGGAAGAGACCCAGTACTTC.

The chain recombines TRBV6-5 with TRBJ1-2, with TRBD1 matching over 8 bases. Losses at the gene ends were 2 bases for V and 4 bases for J; bases not matched to a gene: 3. Germline CDR1 reads MNHEY; CDR2 reads SVGAGI. The CDR3 is 14 amino acids. CDR3 DNA: TGTGCCAGCAGTTACACAGGGGGTGGCTATGGCTACACCTTC. It specifies CASSYTGGGYGYTF.

The V call is TRBV19, the J call TRBJ1-5, with a weak D call TRBD1 (6 bases). Trimming left V 4 bases short and J 7 bases short, with 8 bases between. Germline lookup yields CDR1 LNHDA and CDR2 SQIVND (reference sequence). CDR3 length: 12 amino acids. The CDR3 protein is CASSTGHQPQHF. The DNA for the CDR3 is TGTGCCAGTAGTACGGGACACCAGCCCCAGCATTTT.

This clone was counted between two and nine times. The chain combines TRBV6-5 with TRBJ1-5; 7 positions match TRBD1. Germline V CDR1 and CDR2: MNHEY, SVGAGI. The CDR3 runs 14 residues. Losses at the gene ends were 6 bases for V and 7 bases for J; bases not matched to a gene: 9. CDR3 sequence (DNA): TGTGCCAGCAGCATAGACAGGGAAAGACAGCCCCAGCATTTT. Its protein is CASSIDRERQPQHF.

J is TRBJ2-5 and V is TRBV18; D is possibly TRBD2 (6 bases). CDR1 is KGHSH and CDR2 is LQKENI in the germline V gene. With 3 bases removed from V and 4 bases from J, the gap between germline ends came to 12 bases. This CDR3 region has 14 residues. The DNA of the CDR3 is TGTGCCAGCTCACCCGAGGGGAGGACAGAGACCCAGTACTTC. Translating it yields CASSPEGRTETQYF. Using reference TRBV18 and TRBJ2-5 for the parts outside the CDR3, the full variable domain is NAGVMQNPRHLVRRRGQEARLRCSPMKGHSHVYWYRQLPEEGLKFMVYLQKENIIDESGMPKERFSAEFPKEGPSILRIQQVVRGDSAAYFCASSPEGRTETQYFGPGTRLLVL.

This clone was seen once. The chain links TRBV7-8 to TRBJ1-1, with TRBD1 as a possible D gene (6 bases). Trimming left V 5 bases short and J 1 base short, with 14 bases between. Germline CDR1 and CDR2: SGHVS and FQNEAQ. The CDR3 extends over 15 amino acids. CDR3 in DNA: TGTGCCAGCAGCCTAGGGGGACGAGGGAACACTGAAGCTTTCTTT. Its protein product is CASSLGGRGNTEAFF.

The chain carries TRBV18 and TRBJ2-3; 9 nucleotides match TRBD2. V lost 5 bases, J lost 3 bases, and 12 bases stayed unmatched. Looked up from germline, CDR1 is KGHSH and CDR2 is LQKENI. CDR3 length: 17 residues. The DNA of the CDR3 is TGTGCCAGCTCAAGGGGGGCGCCTAGCGGGGAAACAGATACGCAGTATTTT. Translated: CASSRGAPSGETDTQYF.

The chain has TRBV15 and TRBJ2-7; TRBD1 might be the D (5 bases). The CDR3 length is 17 residues. CDR1 LNHNV and CDR2 YYDKDF come from the germline V gene (reference sequence). V was pared by 0 bases and J by 2 bases, with 17 bases between. The DNA for the CDR3 is TGTGCCACCAGCAGAGATCGCCAGGGTCCCCTTACCTACGAGCAGTACTTC. Its translation: CATSRDRQGPLTYEQYF.

This rearrangement joins TRBV7-2 to TRBJ2-4; 9 bases are shared with TRBD2. Per germline, CDR1 SGHTA and CDR2 FQGNSA. CDR3 length equals 18 residues. V was clipped by 1 base and J by 0 bases; unmatched bases: 7. The CDR3 reads CASSLEAGGILAKNIQYF. For the CDR3, the DNA is TGTGCCAGCAGCTTAGAAGCGGGGGGAATCCTAGCCAAAAACATTCAGTACTTC.